Below, 18 T cell receptor beta chains from the same sample are listed, as sequenced in a study of T cell responses to AZD1222 COVID-19 vaccine. The table came from immunoSEQ multiplex PCR; TCRdb's copy has only in-frame clones and leaves some out. The sample lists about 74,000 clones; about 91% were seen once. Sequenced material: peripheral blood, taken 28 days after the second AZD1222 dose. The receptor source for this set is an adult who received the AZD1222 COVID-19 vaccine.

Comment on this clone: One junction end does not reproduce the germline sequence, and a read error may be involved. The chain combines TRBV5-1 with TRBJ2-1; 12 positions agree with TRBD2. The CDR3 covers 19 residues. CDR1 is SGHRS and CDR2 is YFSETQ in the germline V gene. This CDR3 reads CASSPGLAGRPSSHNEQFF. The CDR3 nucleotides read TGCGCCAGCAGCCCCGGACTAGCGGGGCGCCCAAGCTCCCACAATGAGCAGTTCTTC.

The chain links TRBV2 to TRBJ1-1; D is uncertain. The CDR3 length is 18 residues. From germline, CDR1 is SNHLY and CDR2 FYNNEI. V gave up 2 bases and J gave up 1 base, with 20 bases separating them. CDR3 loop: CASSESLAASVKNTEAFF. As DNA, the CDR3 is TGTGCCAGCAGTGAATCGCTGGCAGCCTCTGTGAAGAACACTGAAGCTTTCTTT.

This chain links TRBV5-4 with TRBJ2-1; 8 bases match TRBD2. The length of the CDR3 is 15 residues. CDR1 is SGHNT and CDR2 is YYREEE in the germline V gene (reference sequence). The V segment lost 4 bases and the J segment 4 bases; nucleotides outside the gene matches: 7. CDR3 nucleotides: TGTGCCAGCAGCGCCCGACTAGCGCAATACAATGAGCAGTTCTTC. It translates to CASSARLAQYNEQFF.

The V call is TRBV28, the J call TRBJ2-7, with a possible D match to TRBD1 (6 bases). Germline V gene data show CDR1 as MDHEN and CDR2 as SYDVKM. This CDR3 has 14 residues. V lost 6 bases to trimming and J lost 6 bases, with 18 bases between them. CDR3 coding DNA: TGTGCCAGCAGCTCACCTAACACAGGGTCCGAGCAGTACTTC. Protein: CASSSPNTGSEQYF.

V gene TRBV4-1 combines with J gene TRBJ1-6; no clear D. V lost 3 bases, J lost 0 bases, and 9 bases lay in between. This CDR3 is 16 amino acids long. Looked up from germline, CDR1 is MGHRA and CDR2 is YSYEKL. The CDR3 DNA follows: TGCGCCAGCAGCCAGATTCCGAGCTCCTATAATTCACCCCTCCACTTT. Encoded protein: CASSQIPSSYNSPLHF.

The rearrangement joins TRBV9 to TRBJ2-7, with 13 bases matching TRBD2. Trimming took 0 bases from V and 6 from J; bases not matched to a gene: 0. CDR1 and CDR2 from the germline V gene are SGDLS and YYNGEE. The CDR3 contains 14 residues. CDR3 nucleotide sequence: TGTGCCAGCAGCGTAGGGACTAGCGGGAGCGAGCAGTACTTC. Protein sequence: CASSVGTSGSEQYF.

The rearrangement links TRBV20-1 to TRBJ1-2; no clear D. Trimming removed 2 bases from V and 2 bases from J, with 3 bases in between. In germline, CDR1 is DFQATT, CDR2 SNEGSKA (reference sequence). The CDR3 is 11 amino acids. DNA of the CDR3: TGCAGTGCTAGATGGAACTATGGCTACACCTTC. Protein product: CSARWNYGYTF.

V is TRBV7-3 and J is TRBJ2-3; 8 bases are a match to TRBD1. V shed 2 bases and J 2 bases; nucleotides not matched to a gene: 3. There are 15 residues in the CDR3. Germline V CDR1 and CDR2: SGHTA, FQGTGA. The CDR3 nucleotides are TGTGCCAGCAGCTTACGGCAGGGGGCCACAGATACGCAGTATTTT. Its protein product is CASSLRQGATDTQYF.

The gene calls are TRBV11-1 and TRBJ2-2, with a possible D match to TRBD1 (6 bases). CDR1 is SGHAT and CDR2 is FQDESV in the germline V gene (reference sequence). Trimming stripped 3 bases from V and 1 base from J, with 6 bases between. The CDR3 is made up of 14 amino acids. The DNA for the CDR3 is TGTGCCAGCAGCTTGGACAGGAACACCGGGGAGCTGTTTTTT. It translates to CASSLDRNTGELFF.

The chain has TRBV10-2 and TRBJ2-4; D is possibly TRBD2 (6 bases). In germline, CDR1 is WSHSY, CDR2 SAAADI. This CDR3 is 14 amino acids long. The V and J ends lost 6 bases and 6 bases respectively, with 15 bases between them. CDR3 protein: CASRPGTRGNIQYF. The CDR3 bases are TGCGCCAGCAGGCCTGGGACTCGGGGAAACATTCAGTACTTC.

The chain carries TRBV15 and TRBJ2-1; 8 bases align to TRBD2. Looked up from germline, CDR1 is LNHNV and CDR2 is YYDKDF (reference sequence). V was pared by 0 bases and J by 8 bases, with 12 bases of the junction left unmatched. This CDR3 spans 17 amino acids. The CDR3, as DNA: TGTGCCACCAGCAGAGAGTCCAGCGGGAGTGTCGGCTATGAGCAGTTCTTC. Its translation: CATSRESSGSVGYEQFF. The full variable domain, with the rest looked up from reference TRBV15 and TRBJ2-1, is DAMVIQNPRYQVTQFGKPVTLSCSQTLNHNVMYWYQQKSSQAPKLLFHYYDKDFNNEADTPDNFQSRRPNTSFCFLDIRSPGLGDTAMYLCATSRESSGSVGYEQFFGPGTRLTVL.

This sequence joins TRBV28 and TRBJ2-7; 7 bases map to TRBD2. The CDR3 loop spans 15 amino acids. In germline, CDR1 is MDHEN, CDR2 SYDVKM. V was pared by 8 bases and J by 6 bases, with 16 bases of the junction left unmatched. CDR3 nucleotide sequence: TGTGCCAGCTCATGGGAGCGGGACTTAGCGGTCGAGCAGTACTTC. Translated, it gives CASSWERDLAVEQYF. Drawing the rest from reference TRBV28 and TRBJ2-7, the complete variable domain is DVKVTQSSRYLVKRTGEKVFLECVQDMDHENMFWYRQDPGLGLRLIYFSYDVKMKEKGDIPEGYSVSREKKERFSLILESASTNQTSMYLCASSWERDLAVEQYFGPGTRLTVT.

The genes are TRBV28 and TRBJ2-7, with TRBD2 matching 9 bases. Germline CDR1 reads MDHEN; CDR2 reads SYDVKM. This CDR3 contains 11 residues. The CDR3 DNA sequence: TGTTCTAGCGGGGTCTCCTACGAGCAGTACTTC. Protein product: CSSGVSYEQYF.

The chain joins TRBV18 to TRBJ2-1; 9 bases match TRBD2. Germline V gene sequence: CDR1 KGHSH, CDR2 LQKENI. The CDR3 has 13 residues. J gave up 7 bases and V 5 bases, and 3 bases lay outside the gene matches. DNA for the CDR3: TGTGCCAGCTCATACCTAGCGGGAAATGAGCAGTTCTTC. Encoded protein: CASSYLAGNEQFF.

The gene calls are TRBV30 and TRBJ1-5; 8 nucleotides match TRBD1. This CDR3 has 12 residues. Germline V CDR1 and CDR2: GTSNPN, SVGIG (reference sequence). With 5 bases clipped from V and 6 bases from J, the junction kept 3 bases outside the gene matches. The CDR3 spells CAWGQGGQPQHF. For the CDR3, the DNA is TGTGCCTGGGGACAGGGCGGTCAGCCCCAGCATTTT.

The chain uses TRBV24-1 and TRBJ1-5; 10 bases align to TRBD1. The CDR3 is 16 residues long. CDR1 is KGHDR, CDR2 SFDVKD, per germline. V gave up 5 bases and J gave up 2 bases; unmatched junction bases: 5. DNA of the CDR3: TGTGCCACCAGTGGGGGACAGGGGCCCCGCAATCAGCCCCAGCATTTT. This codes for CATSGGQGPRNQPQHF.

V gene TRBV6-5 combines with J gene TRBJ2-3, with 14 bases lining up with TRBD2. The CDR3 is 16 amino acids. From germline, CDR1 is MNHEY and CDR2 SVGAGI. With 2 bases clipped from V and 6 bases from J, the junction kept 4 bases outside the gene matches. CDR3 loop: CASSYTGLAGVDTQYF. The DNA of the CDR3 is TGTGCCAGCAGTTACACGGGACTAGCGGGAGTGGATACGCAGTATTTT.

Comments on this clone: The same CDR3 can be traced to other DNA sequences in this sample. V usage is TRBV28 and J usage is TRBJ1-5; D perhaps matches TRBD1 (6 bases). The CDR3 has 14 amino acids. The V gene's germline CDR1 is MDHEN and CDR2 SYDVKM. Trimming took 6 bases from V and 3 from J, leaving 12 bases between them. Here the CDR3 reads CASSLGQYNQPQHF. CDR3 bases: TGTGCCAGCAGCCTAGGACAGTACAATCAGCCCCAGCATTTT.